The 14 T cell receptor beta chains listed next were all sequenced from one sample in a study of T cell responses to AZD1222 COVID-19 vaccine. The method was immunoSEQ multiplex PCR; TCRdb's version includes in-frame clones alone and lacks a portion of them. Counted here are under 20,000 clones, less than 90% occurring once; the ten biggest clones make up about 2.7%. Sequences were derived from peripheral blood, sampled 28 days after the second AZD1222 dose. All receptors come from an adult who received the AZD1222 COVID-19 vaccine.

V usage is TRBV5-8 and J usage is TRBJ1-2; D remains ambiguous. The germline V gene has CDR1 SGHTS and CDR2 YDEGEE. The length of the CDR3 is 14 residues. V was clipped by 7 bases and J by 0 bases, with 13 bases between them. The CDR3 coding sequence is TGTGCCAGCCGCATTCGGGGAGCTAACTATGGCTACACCTTC. The encoded protein is CASRIRGANYGYTF.

The rearrangement uses TRBV2 and TRBJ1-2; D ambiguous. This CDR3 contains 10 residues. Per the germline V gene, CDR1 is SNHLY and CDR2 is FYNNEI. V was clipped by 8 bases and J by 8 bases, with 9 bases between them. The CDR3, as DNA: TGTGCCAGCCCCTCCCCAGGCTACACCTTC. Protein product: CASPSPGYTF. Together with reference TRBV2 and TRBJ1-2, the CDR3 gives the full variable domain: EPEVTQTPSHQVTQMGQEVILRCVPISNHLYFYWYRQILGQKVEFLVSFYNNEISEKSEIFDDQFSVERPDGSNFTLKIRSTKLEDSAMYFCASPSPGYTFGSGTRLTVV.

The chain couples TRBV24-1 to TRBJ2-3; 9 nucleotides line up with TRBD2. Germline loops: CDR1 KGHDR, CDR2 SFDVKD. This CDR3 contains 17 residues. V was pared by 8 bases and J by 1 base, with 12 bases of the junction left unmatched. In DNA, the CDR3 is TGTGCCACCATGGCCAGCGGGGGGCCACTTGGCACAGATACGCAGTATTTT. Residues: CATMASGGPLGTDTQYF.

This chain joins TRBV11-2 and TRBJ1-6, with 7 nucleotides matching TRBD1. Germline loops: CDR1 SGHAT, CDR2 FQNNGV. The CDR3 runs to 14 residues. The J segment lost 8 bases and the V segment lost 6 bases, leaving 7 bases of the junction unmatched. CDR3 loop: CASRSGTEDSPLHF. CDR3 in DNA: TGTGCCAGCAGATCCGGGACAGAAGATTCACCCCTCCACTTT.

CDR3 region: CASSLGGRRETQYF. The CDR3 DNA follows: TGTGCCAGCAGCTTAGGGGGGAGGCGAGAGACCCAGTACTTC. This rearrangement joins TRBV7-3 to TRBJ2-5, with D possibly matching TRBD2 (6 bases). The germline V gene has CDR1 SGHTA and CDR2 FQGTGA. Trimming shortened V by 2 bases and J by 4 bases, and 11 bases separated the two germline ends. The length of the CDR3 is 14 residues. Variable domain in full (rest from reference TRBV7-3 and TRBJ2-5): GAGVSQTPSNKVTEKGKYVELRCDPISGHTALYWYRQSLGQGPEFLIYFQGTGAADDSGLPNDRFFAVRPEGSVSTLKIQRTERGDSAVYLCASSLGGRRETQYFGPGTRLLVL.

The rearrangement joins TRBV28 to TRBJ2-7, with D unresolved. The CDR3 has 14 residues. Germline V gene sequence: CDR1 MDHEN, CDR2 SYDVKM. V was pared by 1 base and J by 6 bases, with 13 bases between. CDR3 in DNA: TGTGCCAGCAGTTTATACGCTTCCCCCCCCGAGCAGTACTTC. It yields the protein CASSLYASPPEQYF.

This sequence joins TRBV20-1 and TRBJ1-1; D uncertain. Germline assignment: CDR1 DFQATT and CDR2 SNEGSKA (reference sequence). This CDR3 is built from 11 residues. Trimming shortened V by 7 bases and J by 0 bases, and 6 bases separated the two germline ends. This CDR3 reads CSVRMNTEAFF. CDR3 in DNA: TGCAGTGTAAGGATGAACACTGAAGCTTTCTTT.

CDR3 residues: CASSQLVRGALYNEQFF. The CDR3 bases are TGTGCCAGCAGCCAATTGGTTAGGGGGGCCCTCTACAATGAGCAGTTCTTC. The chain joins TRBV16 to TRBJ2-1; D may correspond to TRBD1 or TRBD2 (6 bases each). V was trimmed by 1 base and J by 3 bases, leaving 16 bases between them. Germline lookup yields CDR1 KGHSY and CDR2 FQNENV. This CDR3 contains 17 residues.

The chain combines TRBV7-2 with TRBJ2-6, with TRBD2 as a possible D gene (6 bases). The ends were cut back, 3 bases at V and 4 bases at J, with 10 bases in the middle. CDR1 and CDR2 (germline): SGHTA, FQGNSA. The length of the CDR3 is 15 residues. The CDR3 here is CASSFGGTGANVLTF. The CDR3 DNA reads as TGTGCCAGCAGCTTCGGAGGGACCGGGGCCAACGTCCTGACTTTC.

The V gene is TRBV18, the J gene TRBJ2-1; 10 bases agree with TRBD2. The V segment lost 4 bases and the J segment 8 bases; nucleotides outside the gene matches: 11. Germline CDR1 and CDR2: KGHSH and LQKENI. The CDR3 is 16 amino acids. The CDR3 bases are TGTGCCAGCTCACTCGCAAGCGGGAGGGCAGGTCATGAGCAGTTCTTC. Amino acids: CASSLASGRAGHEQFF.

This clone was seen once. The chain carries TRBV30 and TRBJ2-7; 9 nucleotides agree with TRBD1. CDR3 size: 14 residues. Per the germline V gene, CDR1 is GTSNPN and CDR2 is SVGIG (reference sequence). V gave up 3 bases and J gave up 10 bases; unmatched junction bases: 13. The CDR3 loop is CAWRGQGGLGGQYF. DNA of the CDR3: TGTGCCTGGAGGGGACAGGGAGGCCTAGGTGGTCAGTACTTC.

Here the CDR3 reads CASSGQTSNSPLHF. For the CDR3, the DNA is TGTGCCAGCAGTGGGCAGACTTCAAATTCACCCCTCCACTTT. The rearrangement uses TRBV6-1 and TRBJ1-6; the D is unclear. The germline gives CDR1 MNHNS, CDR2 SASEGT. The germline V and J ends were trimmed by 4 bases and 7 bases, with 11 bases remaining between them. The CDR3 sequence is 14 residues long.

V is TRBV3-1 (or the pseudogene TRBV3-2) and J is TRBJ1-1, with D possibly TRBD1 on 5 matching bases. Germline V gives CDR1 LGHDT, CDR2 YNNKEL (reference sequence). With 5 bases removed from V and 1 base from J, the gap between germline ends came to 14 bases. This CDR3 contains 15 residues. CDR3 amino acids: CASSVRTFQNTEAFF. The CDR3 bases are TGTGCCAGCAGCGTTAGGACATTCCAGAACACTGAAGCTTTCTTT.

The CDR3 sequence: CASSLVGTGAEETQYF. The DNA for the CDR3 is TGTGCCAGCAGTCTAGTAGGGACAGGGGCAGAAGAGACCCAGTACTTC. The chain has TRBV28 and TRBJ2-5; 10 bases are a match to TRBD1. V was pared by 5 bases and J by 3 bases, with 9 bases of the junction left unmatched. Germline V gene sequence: CDR1 MDHEN, CDR2 SYDVKM. The CDR3 is 16 amino acids.